This passage covers 13 T cell receptor beta chains from one sample sequenced in a study of T cell repertoires in cytomegalovirus infection. Each CDR3 protein gets one entry after TCRdb re-called the reads with MiXCR. The sample consists of hundreds of thousands of distinct CDR3 sequences, about 33% of them appearing once. Their cognate antigens are unknown. Specimen: cultured PBMCs, collected from culture after CMV antigen stimulation. The receptor set was obtained from a human donor in good health (CMV status not recorded). Some clones in this sample may be carry-over from other donors' samples.

The V call is TRBV19, the J call TRBJ2-7; 9 nucleotides match TRBD1. The ends lost 4 bases at V and 3 bases at J; junction bases unmatched: 7. Germline loops: CDR1 LNHDA, CDR2 SQIVND (reference sequence). The CDR3 has 15 amino acids. The CDR3 loop is CASSTGQGTIYEQYF. The CDR3 DNA follows: TGTGCCAGTAGTACGGGACAGGGTACCATCTACGAGCAGTACTTC.

In its sample, this clonotype was seen a few times. The V call is TRBV7-2, the J call TRBJ1-5; D possibly corresponds to TRBD1 (5 bases). CDR1 and CDR2 from the germline V gene are SGHTA and FQGNSA. Trimming pared 8 bases from V and 2 bases from J, leaving 10 bases between. The CDR3 consists of 13 residues. The CDR3 spells CASGQGGNQPQHF. CDR3 in DNA: TGTGCCAGCGGGCAGGGAGGCAATCAGCCCCAGCATTTT.

This clonotype was seen ten or more times. The chain combines TRBV7-2 with TRBJ2-3; 7 nucleotides align to TRBD2. Trimming at V came to 1 base and at J to 4 bases, leaving 5 bases not matched to a gene. Per the germline V gene, CDR1 is SGHTA and CDR2 is FQGNSA. This CDR3 spans 15 amino acids. The CDR3 region is CASSLEAGAADTQYF. Here the CDR3 DNA reads TGTGCCAGCAGCTTAGAGGCGGGAGCGGCAGATACGCAGTATTTT.

This chain links TRBV11-3 with TRBJ2-1, with no clear D. In germline, CDR1 is SGHNT, CDR2 YENEEA. The V and J ends lost 3 bases and 4 bases respectively, with 16 bases between them. The length of the CDR3 is 16 residues. The CDR3 sequence is CASSFLGLLQYNEQFF. The CDR3 coding sequence is TGTGCCAGCAGCTTTTTAGGGCTGCTTCAATACAATGAGCAGTTCTTC. Combining the CDR3 with reference TRBV11-3 and TRBJ2-1 gives the whole variable domain EAGVVQSPRYKIIEKKQPVAFWCNPISGHNTLYWYLQNLGQGPELLIRYENEEAVDDSQLPKDRFSAERLKGVDSTLKIQPAELGDSAVYLCASSFLGLLQYNEQFFGPGTRLTVL.

The rearrangement links TRBV12-3 or TRBV12-4 to TRBJ1-3, with D possibly being TRBD1 (5 bases). This CDR3 spans 16 amino acids. The V end lost 5 bases, the J end lost 5 bases, and 19 bases lay between the germline ends. The DNA for the CDR3 is TGTGCCAGCAGTGGGTTGGGCAGGGAGGATAGAAACACCATATATTTT. Protein product: CASSGLGREDRNTIYF.

This clonotype was detected a few times. This chain links TRBV4-1 with TRBJ2-7; D unclear. Trimming cost V 8 bases and J 2 bases, with 16 bases left between them. The CDR3 runs to 14 residues. Germline V CDR1 and CDR2: MGHRA, YSYEKL. Here the CDR3 DNA reads TGCGCCAGCCAAAGTACCCTCCCCCCCTACGAGCAGTACGTC. Translating gives CASQSTLPPYEQYV.

This chain links TRBV5-6 with TRBJ2-1; 8 nucleotides line up with TRBD2. From germline, CDR1 is SGHDT and CDR2 YYEEEE. The CDR3 has 16 residues. Losses at the gene ends were 4 bases for V and 9 bases for J; bases not matched to a gene: 15. The CDR3 DNA reads TGTGCCAGCAGCCCCACATCAAGCGGGAGTCAGGGTGAGCAGTTCTTC. Protein: CASSPTSSGSQGEQFF.

This clonotype was seen more than once but under ten times. V and J are TRBV5-1 and TRBJ1-1; maybe TRBD1 (5 bases). Trimming cost V 0 bases and J 4 bases, with 13 bases left between them. The germline V gene has CDR1 SGHRS and CDR2 YFSETQ. The CDR3 runs to 15 residues. The CDR3 bases are TGCGCCAGCAGCTTGGAGGGGAGTCCGGGCACTGAAGCTTTCTTT. Translating it yields CASSLEGSPGTEAFF.

This clonotype showed up just a few times. The chain joins TRBV27 to TRBJ1-6; perhaps TRBD1 as D (5 bases). The germline gives CDR1 MNHEY, CDR2 SMNVEV (reference sequence). V shed 5 bases and J shed 5 bases, with 13 bases lying between them. This CDR3 comprises 15 residues. The DNA for the CDR3 is TGTGCCAGCAGTCCCCGACAGCACCATAATTCACCCCTCCACTTT. It specifies CASSPRQHHNSPLHF.

This clonotype was counted ten times or more. The chain is built from TRBV7-9 and TRBJ2-3, with D possibly being TRBD1 or TRBD2 (5 bases each). V gave up 5 bases and J gave up 4 bases, with 19 bases separating them. The germline gives CDR1 SEHNR, CDR2 FQNEAQ (reference sequence). The CDR3 loop spans 16 amino acids. The CDR3 nucleotides are TGTGCCAGCAGCGCTCGACCAGAGCGAGGGGCAGATACGCAGTATTTT. It encodes CASSARPERGADTQYF.

This clonotype was seen at least ten times. The chain recombines TRBV7-2 with TRBJ1-2; D is unclear. V was pared by 5 bases and J by 8 bases, with 18 bases between. Germline V gives CDR1 SGHTA, CDR2 FQGNSA. The length of the CDR3 is 14 residues. CDR3 region: CASSPTAILWGYTF. DNA of the CDR3: TGTGCCAGCAGCCCAACGGCCATCCTGTGGGGCTACACCTTC.

This clonotype showed up just a few times. V gene TRBV12-3 or TRBV12-4 combines with J gene TRBJ1-1; D call uncertain. This CDR3 is built from 14 residues. V lost 3 bases and J 7 bases, leaving 15 bases between the germline ends. The CDR3 DNA reads TGTGCCAGCAGTTTTGGGTCTACAAAGGGTGAAGCTTTCTTT. Protein: CASSFGSTKGEAFF.

J is TRBJ1-2 and V is TRBV2; TRBD1 matches 7 bases. V trimming: 4 bases; J trimming: 5 bases; junction bases outside the gene matches: 7. This CDR3 spans 14 amino acids. The germline gives CDR1 SNHLY, CDR2 FYNNEI. Here the CDR3 DNA reads TGTGCCAGCAGTGGGGACAGCCAGGAGTATGGCTACACCTTC. This sequence encodes CASSGDSQEYGYTF. Full variable domain (missing parts from reference TRBV2 and TRBJ1-2): EPEVTQTPSHQVTQMGQEVILRCVPISNHLYFYWYRQILGQKVEFLVSFYNNEISEKSEIFDDQFSVERPDGSNFTLKIRSTKLEDSAMYFCASSGDSQEYGYTFGSGTRLTVV.